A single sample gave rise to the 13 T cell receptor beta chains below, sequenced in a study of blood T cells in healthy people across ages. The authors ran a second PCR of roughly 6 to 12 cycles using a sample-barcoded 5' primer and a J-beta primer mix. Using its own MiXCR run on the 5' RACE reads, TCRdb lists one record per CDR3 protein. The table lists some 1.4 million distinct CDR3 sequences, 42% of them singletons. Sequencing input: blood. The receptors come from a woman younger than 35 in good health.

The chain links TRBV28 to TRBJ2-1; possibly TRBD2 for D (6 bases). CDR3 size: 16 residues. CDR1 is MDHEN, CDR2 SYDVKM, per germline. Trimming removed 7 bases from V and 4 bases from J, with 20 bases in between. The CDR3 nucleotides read TGTGCCAGCACTCACCCAAGCGAGGGGAGGTACAATGAGCAGTTCTTC. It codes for CASTHPSEGRYNEQFF.

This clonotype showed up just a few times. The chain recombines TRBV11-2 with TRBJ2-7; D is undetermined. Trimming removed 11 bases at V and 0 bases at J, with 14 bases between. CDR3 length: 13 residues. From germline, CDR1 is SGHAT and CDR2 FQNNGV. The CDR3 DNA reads TGTGCCGGCGGCCCCACGTCCTCCTACGAGCAGTACTTC. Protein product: CAGGPTSSYEQYF.

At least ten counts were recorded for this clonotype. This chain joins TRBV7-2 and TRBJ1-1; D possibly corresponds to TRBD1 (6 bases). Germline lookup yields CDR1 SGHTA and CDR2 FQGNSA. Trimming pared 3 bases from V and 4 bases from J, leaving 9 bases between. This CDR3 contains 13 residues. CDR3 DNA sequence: TGTGCCAGCAGCTTGCAGGGGAGCACTGAAGCTTTCTTT. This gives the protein CASSLQGSTEAFF.

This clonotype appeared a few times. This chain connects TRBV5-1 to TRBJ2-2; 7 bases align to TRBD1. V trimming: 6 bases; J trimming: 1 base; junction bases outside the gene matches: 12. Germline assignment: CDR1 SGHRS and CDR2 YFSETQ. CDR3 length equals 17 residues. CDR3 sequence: CASTPNPGQRNTGELFF. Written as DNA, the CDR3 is TGCGCCAGCACCCCTAACCCGGGACAGCGGAACACCGGGGAGCTGTTTTTT.

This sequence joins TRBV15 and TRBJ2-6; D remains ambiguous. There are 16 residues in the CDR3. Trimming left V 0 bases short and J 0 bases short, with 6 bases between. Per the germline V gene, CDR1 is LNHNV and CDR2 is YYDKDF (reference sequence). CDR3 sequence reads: CATSRDMRSGANVLTF. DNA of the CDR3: TGTGCCACCAGCAGAGATATGCGCTCTGGGGCCAACGTCCTGACTTTC. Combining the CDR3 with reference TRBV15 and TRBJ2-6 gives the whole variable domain DAMVIQNPRYQVTQFGKPVTLSCSQTLNHNVMYWYQQKSSQAPKLLFHYYDKDFNNEADTPDNFQSRRPNTSFCFLDIRSPGLGDTAMYLCATSRDMRSGANVLTFGAGSRLTVL.

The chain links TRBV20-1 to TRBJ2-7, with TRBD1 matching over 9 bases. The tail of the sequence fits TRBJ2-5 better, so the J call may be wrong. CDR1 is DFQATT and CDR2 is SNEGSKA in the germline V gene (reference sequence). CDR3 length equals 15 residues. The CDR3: CSARDLGQGAETQYF. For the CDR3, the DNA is TGCAGTGCTAGAGACCTGGGACAGGGAGCAGAGACCCAGTACTTC.

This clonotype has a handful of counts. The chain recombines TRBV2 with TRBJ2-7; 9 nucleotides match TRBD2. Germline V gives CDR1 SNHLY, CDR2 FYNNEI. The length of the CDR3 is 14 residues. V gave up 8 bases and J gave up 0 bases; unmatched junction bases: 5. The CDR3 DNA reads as TGTGCCAGCCGGCAGCGGGAGGCCTCCTACGAGCAGTACTTC. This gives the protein CASRQREASYEQYF.

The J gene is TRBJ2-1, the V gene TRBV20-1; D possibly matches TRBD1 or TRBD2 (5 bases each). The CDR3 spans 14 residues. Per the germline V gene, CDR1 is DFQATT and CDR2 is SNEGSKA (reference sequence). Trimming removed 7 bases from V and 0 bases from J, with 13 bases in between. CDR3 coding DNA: TGCAGTGTATCCGCAGGGAGCTCCTACAATGAGCAGTTCTTC. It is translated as CSVSAGSSYNEQFF.

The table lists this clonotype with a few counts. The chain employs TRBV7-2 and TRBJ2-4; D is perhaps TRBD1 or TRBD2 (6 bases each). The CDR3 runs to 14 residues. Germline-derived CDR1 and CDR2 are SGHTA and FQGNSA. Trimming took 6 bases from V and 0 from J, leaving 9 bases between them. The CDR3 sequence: CASREGGAKNIQYF. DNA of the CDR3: TGTGCCAGCAGGGAGGGGGGAGCCAAAAACATTCAGTACTTC.

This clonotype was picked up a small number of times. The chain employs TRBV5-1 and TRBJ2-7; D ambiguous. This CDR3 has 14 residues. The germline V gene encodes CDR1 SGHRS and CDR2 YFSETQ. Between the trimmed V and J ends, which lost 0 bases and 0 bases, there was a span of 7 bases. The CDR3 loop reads CASSLAASSYEQYF. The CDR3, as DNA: TGCGCCAGCAGCTTGGCGGCCAGCTCCTACGAGCAGTACTTC.

The CDR3 DNA follows: TGTGCCAGCAGCTTAGGAGGCGGGAGCGTCACCGGGGAGCTGTTTTTT. Protein: CASSLGGGSVTGELFF. The chain combines TRBV7-7 with TRBJ2-2, with 7 bases lining up with TRBD2. The germline CDR1 and CDR2 sequences are SSHAT and FNYEAQ (reference sequence). J lost 4 bases, V lost 1 base, and 6 bases had no gene match. This CDR3 is 16 amino acids long. Filled out from reference TRBV7-7 and TRBJ2-2, the complete variable domain reads GAGVSQSPRYKVTKRGQDVTLRCDPISSHATLYWYQQALGQGPEFLTYFNYEAQPDKSGLPSDRFSAERPEGSISTLTIQRTEQRDSAMYRCASSLGGGSVTGELFFGEGSRLTVL.

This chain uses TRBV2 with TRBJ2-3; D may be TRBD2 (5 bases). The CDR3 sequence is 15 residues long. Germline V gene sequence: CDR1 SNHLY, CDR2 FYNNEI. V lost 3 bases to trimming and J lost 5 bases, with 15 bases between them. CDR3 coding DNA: TGTGCCAGCAGTGAGGGTGACCGACGGGGAGATACGCAGTATTTT. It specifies CASSEGDRRGDTQYF.

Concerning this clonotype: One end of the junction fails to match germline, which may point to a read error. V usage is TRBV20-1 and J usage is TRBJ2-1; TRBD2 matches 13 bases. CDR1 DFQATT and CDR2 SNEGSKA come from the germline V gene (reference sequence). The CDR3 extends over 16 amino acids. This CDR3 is CSAQTSGRLRNNERFF. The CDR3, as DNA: TGCAGTGCTCAGACTAGCGGGAGGCTACGAAACAATGAGCGGTTCTTC.